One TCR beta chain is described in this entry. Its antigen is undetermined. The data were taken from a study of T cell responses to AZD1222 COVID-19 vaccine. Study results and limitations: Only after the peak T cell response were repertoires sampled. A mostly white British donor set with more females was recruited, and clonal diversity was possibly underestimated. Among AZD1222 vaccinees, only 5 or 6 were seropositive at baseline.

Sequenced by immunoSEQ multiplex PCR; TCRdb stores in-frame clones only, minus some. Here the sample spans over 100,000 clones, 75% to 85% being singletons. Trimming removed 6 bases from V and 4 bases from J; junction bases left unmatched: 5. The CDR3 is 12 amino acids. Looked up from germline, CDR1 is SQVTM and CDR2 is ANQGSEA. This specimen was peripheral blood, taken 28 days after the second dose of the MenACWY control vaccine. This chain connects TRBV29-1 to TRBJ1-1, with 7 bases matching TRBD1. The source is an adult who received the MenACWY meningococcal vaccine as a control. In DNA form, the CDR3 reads TGCAGCGTACAGGGGATCGGCACTGAAGCTTTCTTT. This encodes CSVQGIGTEAFF.